These 25 T cell receptor beta chains were all obtained from the same sample, sequenced in a study of cytomegalovirus exposure and HLA in healthy donors. PCR used 60 Vbeta primers and 13 Jbeta primers. Using immunoSEQ multiplex PCR, the repertoire was profiled, and TCRdb retains in-frame clones only, with some absent. The sample contains 170,000 or so clones, 70% to 75% of which appear only once. Sequenced sample: PBMCs. The receptors shown here come from a male donor in good health and CMV-seronegative.

The gene calls are TRBV25-1 and TRBJ1-2; a weak D match, TRBD1 (5 bases). Looked up from germline, CDR1 is MGHDK and CDR2 is SYGVNS. CDR3 length equals 16 residues. V gave up 10 bases and J gave up 6 bases, with 27 bases separating them. The CDR3 DNA sequence: TGTGCCAACTCCAACGAGTTGGGGGGGAGGCAAAATGGCTACACCTTC. It encodes CANSNELGGRQNGYTF.

The chain joins TRBV11-1 to TRBJ2-2; D gene uncertain. This CDR3 comprises 15 residues. The germline V gene has CDR1 SGHAT and CDR2 FQDESV (reference sequence). Trimming stripped 5 bases from V and 2 bases from J, with 12 bases between. The CDR3 DNA is TGTGCCAGCAGCATTGACCCGACTAACACCGGGGAGCTGTTTTTT. Translated, it gives CASSIDPTNTGELFF.

The chain uses TRBV27 and TRBJ2-1, with 10 bases that match TRBD2. Germline V CDR1 and CDR2: MNHEY, SMNVEV (reference sequence). The ends lost 3 bases at V and 5 bases at J; junction bases unmatched: 1. This CDR3 is built from 14 residues. In DNA form, the CDR3 reads TGTGCCAGCAGTTTCACTAGCGGGAACAATGAGCAGTTCTTC. Amino acid sequence: CASSFTSGNNEQFF.

V and J are TRBV7-3 and TRBJ2-4, with 8 bases identical to TRBD1. The CDR3 sequence is 13 residues long. V lost 6 bases to trimming and J lost 5 bases; unmatched junction nucleotides: 3. Germline lookup yields CDR1 SGHTA and CDR2 FQGTGA. CDR3 amino acids: CASSGQGQNIQYF. In nucleotides, the CDR3 is TGTGCCAGCAGTGGACAGGGACAAAACATTCAGTACTTC.

The chain joins TRBV29-1 to TRBJ2-7, with a tentative D call TRBD2 (6 bases). The CDR3 length is 13 residues. The germline V and J ends were trimmed by 4 bases and 0 bases, with 10 bases remaining between them. CDR1 is SQVTM, CDR2 ANQGSEA, per germline. The CDR3 sequence is CSVVGGNSYEQYF. The CDR3 DNA is TGCAGCGTTGTGGGCGGGAACTCCTACGAGCAGTACTTC.

The chain has TRBV29-1 and TRBJ2-2, with TRBD1 matching 7 bases. Germline V CDR1 and CDR2: SQVTM, ANQGSEA. This CDR3 spans 14 amino acids. Trimming at V came to 5 bases and at J to 0 bases, leaving 3 bases not matched to a gene. As DNA, the CDR3 is TGCAGCGTTCAGGGACAGTCGAACACCGGGGAGCTGTTTTTT. Protein sequence: CSVQGQSNTGELFF.

A word on this clone: The sample has other DNA sequences that encode this CDR3 too. The CDR3 spells CAWSLRSNQPQHF. CDR3 DNA: TGTGCCTGGAGCCTGCGGAGCAATCAGCCCCAGCATTTT. The chain has TRBV30 and TRBJ1-5; unclear D gene. Germline CDR1 GTSNPN, CDR2 SVGIG (reference sequence). V lost 3 bases and J lost 1, with 7 bases in between. This CDR3 is 13 amino acids long.

The chain couples TRBV9 to TRBJ2-1; D is uncertain. This CDR3 is built from 13 residues. Trimming removed 0 bases from V and 5 bases from J, with 6 bases in between. In germline, CDR1 is SGDLS, CDR2 YYNGEE. CDR3 loop: CASSVARDNEQFF. The DNA for the CDR3 is TGTGCCAGCAGCGTAGCTCGAGACAATGAGCAGTTCTTC.

This clone was found once. CDR3 coding DNA: TGTGCCAGTAGTATAGATCGGGGGACTAGCGGGATTAATGAGCAGTTCTTC. It is translated as CASSIDRGTSGINEQFF. The rearrangement uses TRBV19 and TRBJ2-1; TRBD2 matches 13 bases. The CDR3 sequence is 17 residues long. Germline V gene sequence: CDR1 LNHDA, CDR2 SQIVND (reference sequence). V shed 0 bases and J 7 bases; nucleotides not matched to a gene: 6.

Of note for this clone: In the same sample, other DNA sequences code for this CDR3. The J gene is TRBJ1-5, the V gene TRBV28; TRBD1 matches 7 bases. The CDR3 runs to 14 residues. Trimming cost V 4 bases and J 2 bases; bases outside gene matches: 2. The germline V gene encodes CDR1 MDHEN and CDR2 SYDVKM. CDR3 nucleotide sequence: TGTGCCAGCAGTTGGACAGGAGGCAATCAGCCCCAGCATTTT. It specifies CASSWTGGNQPQHF.

The J gene is TRBJ1-4, the V gene TRBV30; TRBD1 agrees at 11 bases. Germline V gene lookup returns CDR1 GTSNPN and CDR2 SVGIG (reference sequence). This CDR3 is 17 amino acids long. The J segment lost 7 bases and the V segment lost 4 bases, leaving 14 bases of the junction unmatched. The CDR3: CAWTRRPPGQGGEKLFF. Written as DNA, the CDR3 is TGTGCCTGGACCCGAAGACCTCCGGGACAGGGGGGTGAAAAACTGTTTTTT.

This clone was observed a few times. The chain couples TRBV7-3 to TRBJ2-1; the D gene is possibly TRBD2 (6 bases). The CDR3 spans 16 residues. The V end was cut by 4 bases, the J end by 0 bases, with 13 bases between. CDR1 SGHTA and CDR2 FQGTGA come from the germline V gene. The CDR3: CASSSKLASSYNEQFF. Written as DNA, the CDR3 is TGTGCCAGCAGCTCCAAGCTAGCGAGCTCCTACAATGAGCAGTTCTTC.

This clone was seen a few times. The chain couples TRBV2 to TRBJ1-2; 7 bases are a match to TRBD1. From germline, CDR1 is SNHLY and CDR2 FYNNEI. Trimming cost V 5 bases and J 2 bases; bases outside gene matches: 5. CDR3 length: 14 residues. CDR3 nucleotide sequence: TGTGCCAGCAGTTCGACGGGACAGAACTATGGCTACACCTTC. It yields the protein CASSSTGQNYGYTF.

The genes are TRBV5-1 and TRBJ2-3, with 8 bases identical to TRBD2. V lost 4 bases and J lost 2; bases outside the gene matches: 9. This CDR3 has 16 residues. Germline loops: CDR1 SGHRS, CDR2 YFSETQ. The CDR3 coding sequence is TGCGCCAGCAGCCCCGGGGGGGAGGTGAACACAGATACGCAGTATTTT. Its protein product is CASSPGGEVNTDTQYF.

This clone has a single count. The genes are TRBV4-1 and TRBJ1-1, with D uncertain. Trimming removed 1 base at V and 4 bases at J, with 10 bases between. The germline CDR1 and CDR2 sequences are MGHRA and YSYEKL. The CDR3 loop spans 14 amino acids. The CDR3, as DNA: TGCGCCAGCAGCCAAGTTCCAGATTTCACTGAAGCTTTCTTT. Translating gives CASSQVPDFTEAFF.

The chain joins TRBV27 to TRBJ2-1, with D perhaps matching TRBD2 (6 bases). This CDR3 region has 13 residues. The V gene lost 6 bases and the J gene lost 9 bases, with 15 bases spanning the gap. Germline lookup yields CDR1 MNHEY and CDR2 SMNVEV (reference sequence). The CDR3 coding sequence is TGTGCCAGCAGGGGACGTAGGCGGGGTGAGCAGTTCTTC. It yields the protein CASRGRRRGEQFF.

This CDR3 reads CAISGGGTSSSSYNEQFF. CDR3 bases: TGTGCCATCAGTGGGGGGGGGACTAGTTCCTCTTCCTACAATGAGCAGTTCTTC. The V gene is TRBV10-3, the J gene TRBJ2-1, with TRBD2 matching over 8 bases. CDR3 length: 18 residues. With 4 bases clipped from V and 1 base from J, the junction kept 12 bases outside the gene matches. CDR1 and CDR2 (germline): ENHRY, SYGVKD.

This chain joins TRBV5-6 and TRBJ2-3; D is unresolved. V dropped 2 bases and J dropped 0 bases, with 7 bases sitting between them. The CDR3 length is 14 residues. CDR1 is SGHDT and CDR2 is YYEEEE in the germline V gene. CDR3 bases: TGTGCCAGCAGCTTTTCGGTGAGCACAGATACGCAGTATTTT. Protein product: CASSFSVSTDTQYF.

V and J are TRBV28 and TRBJ1-5; 7 bases align to TRBD1. Per germline, CDR1 MDHEN and CDR2 SYDVKM. This CDR3 is 13 amino acids long. Trimming cost V 7 bases and J 3 bases; bases outside gene matches: 3. The CDR3 nucleotides are TGTGCCAGCACTGACAGGGACAATCAGCCCCAGCATTTT. Amino acid sequence: CASTDRDNQPQHF.

The rearrangement uses TRBV2 and TRBJ1-2; tentatively, D is TRBD1 (6 bases). Trimming left V 0 bases short and J 4 bases short, with 15 bases between. This CDR3 spans 16 amino acids. Germline V gene sequence: CDR1 SNHLY, CDR2 FYNNEI. CDR3 loop: CASSEATYRTAYGYTF. For the CDR3, the DNA is TGTGCCAGCAGTGAAGCGACGTATAGGACAGCCTATGGCTACACCTTC.

The gene calls are TRBV30 and TRBJ1-1; no firm D call. The CDR3 is 13 residues long. Deletions cut 2 bases from V and 0 bases from J, with 7 bases between. From germline, CDR1 is GTSNPN and CDR2 SVGIG (reference sequence). The CDR3 coding sequence is TGTGCCTGGAGTACTGACTTGAACACTGAAGCTTTCTTT. Protein: CAWSTDLNTEAFF.

V is TRBV6-6 and J is TRBJ2-1; D unresolved. CDR1 MNHNY and CDR2 SVGAGI come from the germline V gene (reference sequence). V gave up 5 bases and J gave up 12 bases, with 23 bases separating them. CDR3 length: 15 residues. CDR3 loop: CASSLLSSRDWVQFF. The DNA for the CDR3 is TGTGCCAGCAGTCTCCTTAGTAGCCGAGATTGGGTGCAGTTCTTC.

This chain uses TRBV4-1 with TRBJ1-2, with a weak D call TRBD1 (6 bases). The V gene lost 0 bases and the J gene lost 7 bases, with 12 bases spanning the gap. This CDR3 contains 14 residues. CDR1 MGHRA and CDR2 YSYEKL come from the germline V gene. CDR3 loop: CASSQDLAGAGYTF. The CDR3, as DNA: TGCGCCAGCAGCCAAGATTTAGCGGGGGCTGGCTACACCTTC.

Only one count was recorded for this clone. This chain connects TRBV9 to TRBJ2-1; perhaps TRBD2 as D (5 bases). This CDR3 has 14 amino acids. Germline V gene sequence: CDR1 SGDLS, CDR2 YYNGEE. Deletions cut 3 bases from V and 8 bases from J, with 15 bases between. The CDR3 nucleotides are TGTGCCAGCAGCGCCACGACTACCGTCTATGAGCAGTTCTTC. Residues: CASSATTTVYEQFF.

The rearrangement uses TRBV28 and TRBJ1-3; D gene ambiguous. This CDR3 contains 15 residues. CDR1 and CDR2 (germline): MDHEN, SYDVKM. Trimming took 6 bases from V and 2 from J, leaving 14 bases between them. The CDR3 DNA is TGTGCCAGCAGGTCAGACCGGACTCCTGGAAACACCATATATTTT. As protein: CASRSDRTPGNTIYF.